Below are 5 T cell receptor beta chains sequenced from a single sample in a study of blood T cell repertoires in COVID-19. Clones were sequenced by immunoSEQ multiplex PCR, and TCRdb holds only the in-frame ones, with some missing. The table has fewer than 20,000 clones, around 84% seen once. Sequenced material: peripheral blood. All receptors come from a human donor with active COVID-19. The donor label of this sample is uncertain.

This clone has only one observation. The chain uses TRBV19 and TRBJ2-5, with 7 bases that match TRBD2. The germline gives CDR1 LNHDA, CDR2 SQIVND (reference sequence). The CDR3 extends over 15 amino acids. V shed 2 bases and J 0 bases; nucleotides not matched to a gene: 3. The CDR3 nucleotides are TGTGCCAGTAGTATATATCGGGGGGACCAAGAGACCCAGTACTTC. Amino acids: CASSIYRGDQETQYF.

The chain recombines TRBV9 with TRBJ2-5; TRBD2 agrees at 7 bases. The V and J ends lost 0 bases and 1 base, in that order; junction bases with no gene match: 9. Germline loops: CDR1 SGDLS, CDR2 YYNGEE. This CDR3 has 17 amino acids. The CDR3 DNA is TGTGCCAGCAGCGTAGGGAGGATCTCGGGGGGCCAAGAGACCCAGTACTTC. This codes for CASSVGRISGGQETQYF.

This chain joins TRBV7-9 and TRBJ2-3; 7 nucleotides match TRBD2. V dropped 3 bases and J dropped 6; count of bases not matched to a gene: 6. Looked up from germline, CDR1 is SEHNR and CDR2 is FQNEAQ (reference sequence). CDR3 length: 14 amino acids. Here the CDR3 reads CASSFGGSGDTQYF. In DNA, the CDR3 is TGTGCCAGCAGCTTCGGCGGGAGTGGGGATACGCAGTATTTT.

The chain links TRBV3-1 (or the pseudogene TRBV3-2) to TRBJ1-1, with TRBD1 matching over 8 bases. The CDR3 covers 15 residues. The V gene end was trimmed by 3 bases and the J gene end by 1 base; junction bases not matched to a gene: 4. Germline assignment: CDR1 LGHDT and CDR2 YNNKEL (reference sequence). The CDR3 spells CASSQSDRGNTEAFF. The CDR3 region has the DNA TGTGCCAGCAGCCAGTCAGACAGGGGGAACACTGAAGCTTTCTTT.

The chain is built from TRBV6-5 and TRBJ1-2, with 7 bases lining up with TRBD1. V lost 6 bases, J lost 3 bases, and 10 bases stayed unmatched. The germline gives CDR1 MNHEY, CDR2 SVGAGI. The CDR3 length is 15 residues. CDR3 in DNA: TGTGCCAGCAGCGACAGGGATCTCGTCCACTATGGCTACACCTTC. Translated: CASSDRDLVHYGYTF.